What follows are 12 T cell receptor beta chains derived from one specimen sequenced in a study of T-cell memory formation after mild COVID-19. From the 5' RACE reads, TCRdb called clonotypes with MiXCR, one entry per CDR3 protein. The data contain under 250,000 distinct CDR3 sequences, 10% of them singletons. Source material: PBMCs or a T cell subset sorted from them (not recorded which). The receptor set was obtained from a young man who had mild COVID-19 (a few samples of this study predate the infection). Cell type and time point are not known.

This clonotype was seen just once. The chain links TRBV12-3 or TRBV12-4 to TRBJ2-4, with TRBD1 matching 7 bases. Trimming removed 6 bases from V and 7 bases from J; junction bases left unmatched: 6. This CDR3 comprises 13 residues. The DNA for the CDR3 is TGTGCCAGCAGCCAGACAGGGTTCAACATTCAGTACTTC. It translates to CASSQTGFNIQYF.

V usage is TRBV9 and J usage is TRBJ2-3; unclear D gene. The CDR3 length is 16 residues. The germline V gene encodes CDR1 SGDLS and CDR2 YYNGEE. V shed 0 bases and J shed 1 base, with 12 bases lying between them. CDR3 sequence: CASSVEGFGRTDTQYF. The CDR3, as DNA: TGTGCCAGCAGCGTAGAGGGCTTCGGTCGCACAGATACGCAGTATTTT. The complete variable domain, with remaining parts taken from reference TRBV9 and TRBJ2-3, reads DSGVTQTPKHLITATGQRVTLRCSPRSGDLSVYWYQQSLDQGLQFLIQYYNGEERAKGNILERFSAQQFPDLHSELNLSSLELGDSALYFCASSVEGFGRTDTQYFGPGTRLTVL.

This clonotype was observed a handful of times. This chain joins TRBV29-1 and TRBJ2-1; D ambiguous. Germline V gene sequence: CDR1 SQVTM, CDR2 ANQGSEA. The V end lost 4 bases, the J end lost 4 bases, and 5 bases lay between the germline ends. This CDR3 spans 11 amino acids. As DNA, the CDR3 is TGCAGCGTTGTTCTGTACAATGAGCAGTTCTTC. This sequence encodes CSVVLYNEQFF.

This chain links TRBV18 with TRBJ1-1; 7 bases are a match to TRBD1. J lost 2 bases, V lost 5 bases, and 5 bases had no gene match. The CDR3 length is 14 residues. Germline V gene data show CDR1 as KGHSH and CDR2 as LQKENI. The CDR3 bases are TGTGCCAGCTCATACCGGGACAGTAACACTGAAGCTTTCTTT. Translation: CASSYRDSNTEAFF.

V usage is TRBV6-6 and J usage is TRBJ2-7; 7 bases line up with TRBD1. V lost 6 bases to trimming and J lost 0 bases; unmatched junction nucleotides: 8. This CDR3 region has 15 residues. Germline V gene sequence: CDR1 MNHNY, CDR2 SVGAGI (reference sequence). DNA of the CDR3: TGTGCCAGCAGATCCGGGACAGAAAACTCCTACGAGCAGTACGTC. This gives the protein CASRSGTENSYEQYV.

Ten or more counts support this clonotype. The V gene is TRBV3-1, the J gene TRBJ1-4; 8 bases agree with TRBD1. The CDR3 covers 15 residues. Germline loops: CDR1 LGHDT, CDR2 YNNKEL (reference sequence). With 4 bases clipped from V and 2 bases from J, the junction kept 3 bases outside the gene matches. The CDR3 spells CASSPQGATNEKLFF. In DNA, the CDR3 is TGTGCCAGCAGCCCGCAGGGGGCGACTAATGAAAAACTGTTTTTT.

In this sample, this clonotype turned up a few times. CDR3 sequence: CASSPLGGRSFYEQFF. The CDR3 DNA reads TGTGCCAGCAGCCCCTTGGGGGGCCGGAGCTTTTATGAGCAGTTCTTC. V usage is TRBV11-2 and J usage is TRBJ2-1; D could derive from TRBD1 or TRBD2 (6 bases each). The V end lost 5 bases, the J end lost 8 bases, and 22 bases lay between the germline ends. Germline V lookup: CDR1 SGHAT, CDR2 FQNNGV. This CDR3 region has 16 residues. Variable domain in full (rest from reference TRBV11-2 and TRBJ2-1): EAGVAQSPRYKIIEKRQSVAFWCNPISGHATLYWYQQILGQGPKLLIQFQNNGVVDDSQLPKDRFSAERLKGVDSTLKIQPAKLEDSAVYLCASSPLGGRSFYEQFFGPGTRLTVL.

V usage is TRBV3-1 and J usage is TRBJ1-5; D is perhaps TRBD1 (6 bases). The CDR3 is 17 residues long. Germline CDR1 is LGHDT and CDR2 is YNNKEL (reference sequence). Trimming took 1 base from V and 5 from J, leaving 18 bases between them. In DNA, the CDR3 is TGTGCCAGCAGCCAAGGGGGGAGGGGGTCACCAGATCAGCCCCAGCATTTT. It is translated as CASSQGGRGSPDQPQHF.

This clonotype was observed a handful of times. CDR3 nucleotides: TGTGCCAGCAGCCCTAGACTAGCGGGGGGTTACGAGCAGTACGTC. It encodes CASSPRLAGGYEQYV. J is TRBJ2-7 and V is TRBV2; TRBD2 aligns across 13 bases. CDR3 length: 15 residues. The V gene end was trimmed by 6 bases and the J gene end by 4 bases; junction bases not matched to a gene: 6. The germline V gene encodes CDR1 SNHLY and CDR2 FYNNEI.

This clonotype showed up just a few times. This chain links TRBV20-1 with TRBJ1-2, with a weak D call TRBD1 (6 bases). In germline, CDR1 is DFQATT, CDR2 SNEGSKA (reference sequence). This CDR3 region has 15 residues. V dropped 3 bases and J dropped 0 bases, with 14 bases sitting between them. The chain's CDR3 is CSARPSGAANYGYTF. Here the CDR3 DNA reads TGCAGTGCTAGGCCGTCGGGGGCAGCTAACTATGGCTACACCTTC.

V and J are TRBV12-3 or TRBV12-4 and TRBJ2-3; 9 positions agree with TRBD2. The CDR3 extends over 15 amino acids. V dropped 4 bases and J dropped 0; count of bases not matched to a gene: 2. CDR3 DNA: TGTGCCAGCAGTTCCGGGACTAGCAGCACAGATACGCAGTATTTT. Protein: CASSSGTSSTDTQYF.

V and J are TRBV27 and TRBJ2-3; D unclear. There are 13 residues in the CDR3. Trimming took 8 bases from V and 5 from J, leaving 14 bases between them. The V gene's germline CDR1 is MNHEY and CDR2 SMNVEV (reference sequence). The CDR3 loop is CASHARERDTQYF. For the CDR3, the DNA is TGTGCCAGCCACGCTAGGGAAAGAGATACGCAGTATTTT.